The 29 T cell receptor beta chains below all came from one sample that was sequenced in a study of blood T cell repertoires in COVID-19. Clones were sequenced by immunoSEQ multiplex PCR, and TCRdb holds only the in-frame ones, with some missing. The profile shows around 220,000 clones, roughly 82% of them singletons. The sample taken for sequencing was peripheral blood. Receptor source: a woman older than 75 with active or convalescent COVID-19.

This rearrangement joins TRBV28 to TRBJ1-2; D uncertain. V was pared by 5 bases and J by 8 bases, with 15 bases between. The CDR3 runs to 13 residues. CDR1 is MDHEN and CDR2 is SYDVKM in the germline V gene. This CDR3 is CASSTTSGLGYTF. CDR3 sequence (DNA): TGTGCCAGCAGTACAACAAGTGGGCTGGGCTACACCTTC.

The chain is built from TRBV3-1 (or the pseudogene TRBV3-2) and TRBJ2-5, with TRBD1 identical over 8 bases. With V trimmed by 4 bases and J by 1 base, 5 bases remained unmatched. The CDR3 covers 15 residues. Germline CDR1 LGHDT, CDR2 YNNKEL (reference sequence). The DNA of the CDR3 is TGTGCCAGCAGCCCCTGGGACAGGCCCCAAGAGACCCAGTACTTC. Translation: CASSPWDRPQETQYF.

CDR3 DNA: TGCGCCAGCAGCCAAGATGCTTGGGGCGTTGCTAATGAAAAACTGTTTTTT. This translates into CASSQDAWGVANEKLFF. The chain recombines TRBV4-1 with TRBJ1-4, with D perhaps TRBD1 (5 bases). This CDR3 has 17 amino acids. Trimming stripped 0 bases from V and 3 bases from J, with 14 bases between. Germline-derived CDR1 and CDR2 are MGHRA and YSYEKL.

A single count supports this clone. The gene calls are TRBV7-9 and TRBJ2-6, with a tentative D call TRBD1 (6 bases). V lost 1 base and J 0 bases, leaving 16 bases between the germline ends. There are 19 residues in the CDR3. Germline loops: CDR1 SEHNR, CDR2 FQNEAQ (reference sequence). The CDR3 DNA reads TGTGCCAGCAGCTTAGATCTACAGGGACGGCACTCTGGGGCCAACGTCCTGACTTTC. This sequence encodes CASSLDLQGRHSGANVLTF. Using reference TRBV7-9 and TRBJ2-6 for the parts outside the CDR3, the full variable domain is DTGVSQNPRHKITKRGQNVTFRCDPISEHNRLYWYRQTLGQGPEFLTYFQNEAQLEKSRLLSDRFSAERPKGSFSTLEIQRTEQGDSAMYLCASSLDLQGRHSGANVLTFGAGSRLTVL.

V is TRBV5-1 and J is TRBJ1-2; tentative D call: TRBD1 (5 bases). V gave up 4 bases and J gave up 3 bases, with 13 bases separating them. Per the germline V gene, CDR1 is SGHRS and CDR2 is YFSETQ. This CDR3 is 14 amino acids long. The CDR3 protein is CASSHNGGDYGYTF. The CDR3 bases are TGCGCCAGCAGCCATAACGGGGGGGACTATGGCTACACCTTC.

This chain connects TRBV28 to TRBJ1-2; 7 bases align to TRBD1. Germline V gene sequence: CDR1 MDHEN, CDR2 SYDVKM. This CDR3 has 16 residues. J gave up 6 bases and V 5 bases, and 15 bases lay outside the gene matches. The CDR3 DNA follows: TGTGCCAGCAGTCCCCAAACCGTGGGACAGCTCCATGGCTACACCTTC. It yields the protein CASSPQTVGQLHGYTF.

The chain uses TRBV25-1 and TRBJ2-7, with 8 bases fitting TRBD1. V shed 6 bases and J 3 bases; nucleotides not matched to a gene: 7. There are 14 residues in the CDR3. Germline V CDR1 and CDR2: MGHDK, SYGVNS. CDR3 region: CASSPGQGSYEQYF. The CDR3 nucleotides read TGTGCCAGCAGCCCCGGACAGGGTAGCTACGAGCAGTACTTC.

The V call is TRBV5-5, the J call TRBJ1-3; D is possibly TRBD1 (5 bases). The CDR3 has 13 amino acids. Trimming shortened V by 4 bases and J by 4 bases, and 9 bases separated the two germline ends. The V gene's germline CDR1 is SGHKS and CDR2 YYEKEE (reference sequence). CDR3 coding DNA: TGTGCCAGCAGCCCCGGGGGGGGAAACACCATATATTTT. Its protein is CASSPGGGNTIYF.

V gene TRBV15 combines with J gene TRBJ1-1; TRBD1 matches 12 bases. Germline V gene lookup returns CDR1 LNHNV and CDR2 YYDKDF (reference sequence). J was trimmed by 6 bases and V by 5 bases; bases with no gene match: 4. CDR3 length: 14 residues. CDR3 amino acids: CATSDGTGGPEAFF. The CDR3 nucleotides are TGTGCCACCAGCGACGGGACAGGGGGCCCTGAAGCTTTCTTT.

This clone was seen a single time. The rearrangement joins TRBV29-1 to TRBJ1-2; 7 bases fit TRBD1. The CDR3 contains 13 residues. In germline, CDR1 is SQVTM, CDR2 ANQGSEA. V was clipped by 4 bases and J by 4 bases; unmatched bases: 6. The CDR3 region is CSVAEGAGYGYTF. The CDR3 coding sequence is TGCAGCGTTGCGGAGGGGGCGGGCTATGGCTACACCTTC.

V gene TRBV2 combines with J gene TRBJ2-1, with TRBD1 matching over 7 bases. The J segment lost 2 bases and the V segment lost 6 bases, leaving 4 bases of the junction unmatched. Germline assignment: CDR1 SNHLY and CDR2 FYNNEI. CDR3 length equals 14 residues. The CDR3 protein is CASRKDRTYNEQFF. CDR3 sequence (DNA): TGTGCCAGCAGGAAGGACAGGACCTACAATGAGCAGTTCTTC.

The rearrangement uses TRBV6-5 and TRBJ1-2; D gene uncertain. In germline, CDR1 is MNHEY, CDR2 SVGAGI. V lost 0 bases and J 2 bases, leaving 7 bases between the germline ends. This CDR3 comprises 14 residues. The CDR3 loop is CASSYSPRNYGYTF. The CDR3 bases are TGTGCCAGCAGTTACTCCCCCAGAAACTATGGCTACACCTTC.

The chain has TRBV28 and TRBJ1-2, with 8 positions matching TRBD1. This CDR3 spans 17 amino acids. Trimming at V came to 5 bases and at J to 7 bases, leaving 18 bases not matched to a gene. Germline V gene lookup returns CDR1 MDHEN and CDR2 SYDVKM. Written as DNA, the CDR3 is TGTGCCAGCAGTATGATGGCAGGGGGCTTAACCCGTTTTGGCTACACCTTC. It translates to CASSMMAGGLTRFGYTF.

The rearrangement uses TRBV4-1 and TRBJ2-1; D remains ambiguous. The CDR3 totals 14 residues. Trimming removed 3 bases from V and 5 bases from J, with 11 bases in between. Germline CDR1 reads MGHRA; CDR2 reads YSYEKL. The CDR3 nucleotides read TGCGCCAGCAGCCACAGACTGACGGACAATGAGCAGTTCTTC. Protein sequence: CASSHRLTDNEQFF.

The chain is built from TRBV29-1 and TRBJ1-2; TRBD1 is a possible D gene (6 bases). Germline CDR1 and CDR2: SQVTM and ANQGSEA. The CDR3 covers 10 residues. The CDR3 region has the DNA TGCACCACGGACAGCCATGGCTACACCTTC. This sequence encodes CTTDSHGYTF. The complete variable domain, with remaining parts taken from reference TRBV29-1 and TRBJ1-2, reads SAVISQKPSRDICQRGTSLTIQCQVDSQVTMMFWYRQQPGQSLTLIATANQGSEATYESGFVIDKFPISRPNLTFSTLTVSNMSPEDSSIYLCTTDSHGYTFGSGTRLTVV.

V and J are TRBV3-1 (or the pseudogene TRBV3-2) and TRBJ2-7; 7 nucleotides agree with TRBD1. After removal of 4 bases from V and 6 bases from J, the junction contained 3 bases not matched to a gene. Germline V gene sequence: CDR1 LGHDT, CDR2 YNNKEL (reference sequence). This CDR3 spans 12 amino acids. CDR3: CASSPTGAEQYF. As DNA, the CDR3 is TGTGCCAGCAGCCCTACAGGGGCCGAGCAGTACTTC.

This chain links TRBV2 with TRBJ2-3; 8 nucleotides match TRBD2. The germline V gene has CDR1 SNHLY and CDR2 FYNNEI. The CDR3 contains 14 residues. The trim removed 6 bases at V and 4 bases at J, leaving 6 bases unmatched. CDR3 sequence reads: CASSLGTRADTQYF. In DNA, the CDR3 is TGTGCCAGCAGCTTGGGGACTAGGGCAGATACGCAGTATTTT.

This chain connects TRBV2 to TRBJ2-1; D is possibly TRBD2 (6 bases). Germline CDR1 is SNHLY and CDR2 is FYNNEI. CDR3 length: 12 amino acids. The V gene lost 7 bases and the J gene lost 10 bases, with 14 bases spanning the gap. The CDR3 loop is CASKQLAGEQFF. CDR3 coding DNA: TGTGCCAGCAAGCAACTAGCTGGGGAGCAGTTCTTC.

V is TRBV2 and J is TRBJ2-6, with no clear D. Between the trimmed V and J ends, which lost 9 bases and 0 bases, there was a span of 6 bases. Germline-derived CDR1 and CDR2 are SNHLY and FYNNEI. The CDR3 extends over 13 amino acids. The CDR3 coding sequence is TGTGCCAGGAGGAACTCTGGGGCCAACGTCCTGACTTTC. This sequence encodes CARRNSGANVLTF.

The chain uses TRBV6-5 and TRBJ2-7, with TRBD1 identical over 7 bases. Germline V gene sequence: CDR1 MNHEY, CDR2 SVGAGI. CDR3 length: 15 amino acids. Trimming removed 5 bases from V and 0 bases from J; junction bases left unmatched: 7. CDR3 sequence reads: CASSRTGTVSYEQYF. In nucleotides, the CDR3 is TGTGCCAGCAGTCGTACCGGGACAGTCTCCTACGAGCAGTACTTC.

The V gene is TRBV6-5, the J gene TRBJ2-5; no clear D. The CDR3 contains 13 residues. V was shortened by 9 bases and J by 4 bases, with 15 bases between the two germline ends. CDR1 is MNHEY, CDR2 SVGAGI, per germline. CDR3 nucleotide sequence: TGTGCCAGTCTACGAGGCTTCCGAGAGACCCAGTACTTC. It yields the protein CASLRGFRETQYF.

The rearrangement links TRBV5-4 to TRBJ2-5; weak D call: TRBD2 (6 bases). Trimming left V 2 bases short and J 2 bases short, with 13 bases between. CDR3 length: 15 amino acids. The germline V gene encodes CDR1 SGHNT and CDR2 YYREEE (reference sequence). In DNA, the CDR3 is TGTGCCAGCAGCTTTGGGGCGGGGCCTCAAGAGACCCAGTACTTC. It is translated as CASSFGAGPQETQYF.

V is TRBV10-3 and J is TRBJ2-7, with a tentative D call TRBD1 (5 bases). Deletions cut 7 bases from V and 4 bases from J, with 11 bases between. The CDR3 runs 12 residues. Germline-derived CDR1 and CDR2 are ENHRY and SYGVKD. CDR3 loop: CAITDTTYEQYF. The CDR3 region has the DNA TGTGCCATCACGGACACCACGTACGAGCAGTACTTC.

This CDR3 is CASSDLQFSGNTIYF. Here the CDR3 DNA reads TGTGCCAGCAGTGATCTACAGTTCTCTGGAAACACCATATATTTT. This chain joins TRBV2 and TRBJ1-3, with no clear D. Germline CDR1 reads SNHLY; CDR2 reads FYNNEI. The CDR3 totals 15 residues. The V end was cut by 3 bases, the J end by 0 bases, with 9 bases between.

The chain uses TRBV18 and TRBJ1-2; possibly TRBD1 for D (5 bases). The CDR3 runs 13 residues. Per the germline V gene, CDR1 is KGHSH and CDR2 is LQKENI. V lost 3 bases and J 8 bases, leaving 13 bases between the germline ends. The CDR3 loop is CASSPGLRQGYTF. CDR3 nucleotide sequence: TGTGCCAGCTCACCGGGACTCCGGCAGGGCTACACCTTC.

A few counts support this clone. The chain recombines TRBV9 with TRBJ1-2; D perhaps matches TRBD1 (6 bases). Germline CDR1 reads SGDLS; CDR2 reads YYNGEE. V was shortened by 3 bases and J by 7 bases, with 22 bases between the two germline ends. CDR3 length: 16 amino acids. The CDR3 region has the DNA TGTGCCAGCAGCGCAGAGGCTCAGGGGCGCCGGGGTGGCTACACCTTC. Its protein is CASSAEAQGRRGGYTF.

V and J are TRBV18 and TRBJ2-3, with 12 bases that match TRBD1. Germline V CDR1 and CDR2: KGHSH, LQKENI. Trimming cost V 3 bases and J 6 bases; bases outside gene matches: 4. The CDR3 consists of 15 residues. CDR3 loop: CASSPGQGARDTQYF. The CDR3 DNA reads TGTGCCAGCTCACCGGGACAGGGGGCCCGGGATACGCAGTATTTT.

The chain carries TRBV7-9 and TRBJ1-1; D is perhaps TRBD1 (6 bases). Trimming removed 4 bases at V and 5 bases at J, with 11 bases between. This CDR3 has 13 residues. Germline V gives CDR1 SEHNR, CDR2 FQNEAQ (reference sequence). Here the CDR3 DNA reads TGTGCCAGCAGCTCGCGGACAGTAACTGAAGCTTTCTTT. Amino acid sequence: CASSSRTVTEAFF.

The J gene is TRBJ2-2, the V gene TRBV6-5; D remains unclear. V was clipped by 8 bases and J by 8 bases, with 9 bases between them. The CDR3 has 11 amino acids. The germline V gene encodes CDR1 MNHEY and CDR2 SVGAGI. CDR3 region: CASVSKGELFF. The CDR3 DNA is TGTGCCAGCGTGTCTAAAGGGGAGCTGTTTTTT.